The 31 T cell receptor beta chains listed next were all sequenced from one sample in a study of blood T cells in healthy people across ages. Then a second PCR, running roughly 7 to 11 cycles, was carried out with a sample-barcoded 5' primer and a J-beta primer mix. TCRdb passed the 5' RACE reads through MiXCR, listing each CDR3 protein once. The repertoire has fewer than 900,000 distinct CDR3 sequences, about 52% of them found once; the top ten carry 30% to 35%. The sample was blood. These TCRs come from a woman between 55 and 75 years old in good health.

The genes are TRBV7-3 and TRBJ2-7; D gene unclear. The CDR3 has 14 residues. Trimming cost V 5 bases and J 2 bases, with 13 bases left between them. Germline CDR1 SGHTA, CDR2 FQGTGA. The CDR3 DNA reads as TGTGCCAGCAGCCCCCGTGCAGGAACCTACGAGCAGTACTTC. Translating gives CASSPRAGTYEQYF.

This chain links TRBV6-1 with TRBJ2-7; 10 bases fit TRBD1. The V and J ends lost 8 bases and 4 bases, in that order; junction bases with no gene match: 8. The CDR3 has 14 amino acids. Germline assignment: CDR1 MNHNS and CDR2 SASEGT. Here the CDR3 reads CASGRDRGLYEQYF. CDR3 nucleotides: TGTGCCAGCGGGAGAGACAGGGGGCTTTACGAGCAGTACTTC.

The genes are TRBV7-2 and TRBJ2-5, with 7 nucleotides matching TRBD1. V lost 0 bases to trimming and J lost 11 bases; unmatched junction nucleotides: 12. CDR3 length equals 15 residues. Germline V gene data show CDR1 as SGHTA and CDR2 as FQGNSA. Here the CDR3 DNA reads TGTGCCAGCAGCTTAGCGAACAGGGGCATCAATGGGCAGTACTTC. Amino acid sequence: CASSLANRGINGQYF.

The CDR3 region is CASRSDRLTVGEELFF. CDR3 DNA: TGTGCCAGCAGATCGGACAGACTAACAGTGGGAGAGGAGCTGTTTTTT. The gene calls are TRBV28 and TRBJ2-2; tentative D call: TRBD1 (6 bases). There are 16 residues in the CDR3. CDR1 MDHEN and CDR2 SYDVKM come from the germline V gene. Trimming left V 6 bases short and J 10 bases short, with 24 bases between.

There are many counts of this clonotype. The chain combines TRBV29-1 with TRBJ2-1; 11 bases map to TRBD1. CDR3 length: 14 residues. Germline V gene data show CDR1 as SQVTM and CDR2 as ANQGSEA. V lost 5 bases and J lost 3; bases outside the gene matches: 3. The CDR3 region is CSVPGQGGYNEQFF. CDR3 nucleotide sequence: TGCAGCGTTCCGGGACAGGGGGGCTACAATGAGCAGTTCTTC.

J is TRBJ2-2 and V is TRBV11-2; 14 bases are shared with TRBD2. Trimming removed 0 bases from V and 0 bases from J; junction bases left unmatched: 6. The germline gives CDR1 SGHAT, CDR2 FQNNGV. This CDR3 has 20 residues. Here the CDR3 reads CASSLDPGLAGVPNTGELFF. CDR3 sequence (DNA): TGTGCCAGCAGCTTAGATCCGGGACTAGCGGGAGTTCCGAACACCGGGGAGCTGTTTTTT.

The J gene is TRBJ2-4, the V gene TRBV3-1; no reliable D call. The CDR3 has 13 amino acids. In germline, CDR1 is LGHDT, CDR2 YNNKEL (reference sequence). V was cut by 0 bases and J by 15 bases, with 15 bases left in between. The CDR3 sequence: CASSQDTTYERYF. For the CDR3, the DNA is TGTGCCAGCAGCCAAGACACGACCTACGAGCGGTACTTC.

V is TRBV2 and J is TRBJ2-2, with 13 bases identical to TRBD2. After removal of 5 bases from V and 4 bases from J, the junction contained 7 bases not matched to a gene. The CDR3 totals 17 residues. CDR1 SNHLY and CDR2 FYNNEI come from the germline V gene. The CDR3 loop is CASSPTSGRASTGELFF. In DNA, the CDR3 is TGTGCCAGCAGTCCTACTAGCGGGAGGGCGAGCACCGGGGAGCTGTTTTTT.

Notes on this clonotype: An end of the junction does not agree with germline; a read error may underlie this. The J gene is TRBJ1-5, the V gene TRBV6-2 or TRBV6-3; no clear D. Germline V gives CDR1 MNHEY, CDR2 SVGEGT. CDR3 size: 17 residues. In DNA form, the CDR3 reads TGTGCCGGCAGTGAGGCAGGCACCACCATCTATAATCAGCCCCAGCATTTT. Encoded protein: CAGSEAGTTIYNQPQHF.

The chain joins TRBV12-3 or TRBV12-4 to TRBJ2-7; D gene unclear. Trimming stripped 5 bases from V and 2 bases from J, with 10 bases between. The CDR3 is made up of 13 amino acids. The CDR3 reads CASSLRPTYEQYF. DNA of the CDR3: TGTGCCAGCAGTCTCCGACCAACCTACGAGCAGTACTTC.

V gene TRBV5-1 combines with J gene TRBJ2-5; the D gene could be TRBD1 or TRBD2 (5 bases each). Trimming took 5 bases from V and 5 from J, leaving 13 bases between them. The CDR3 is 13 amino acids. Germline values: CDR1 SGHRS, CDR2 YFSETQ. The CDR3, as DNA: TGCGCCAGCAGAGAAATGGGGGTCGAGACCCAGTACTTC. Translation: CASREMGVETQYF. Full variable domain (remainder filled in from reference TRBV5-1 and TRBJ2-5): KAGVTQTPRYLIKTRGQQVTLSCSPISGHRSVSWYQQTPGQGLQFLFEYFSETQRNKGNFPGRFSGRQFSNSRSEMNVSTLELGDSALYLCASREMGVETQYFGPGTRLLVL.

V is TRBV2 and J is TRBJ2-1; TRBD2 matches 7 bases. CDR1 and CDR2 (germline): SNHLY, FYNNEI. The CDR3 totals 14 residues. After removal of 7 bases from V and 7 bases from J, the junction contained 10 bases not matched to a gene. The CDR3 spells CASIAAGKLNEQFF. The CDR3 DNA follows: TGTGCCAGCATAGCAGCGGGGAAATTGAATGAGCAGTTCTTC.

This clonotype was picked up a small number of times. The chain uses TRBV6-1 and TRBJ2-1; 14 positions match TRBD2. The CDR3 covers 18 residues. V shed 9 bases and J 4 bases; nucleotides not matched to a gene: 14. The germline CDR1 and CDR2 sequences are MNHNS and SASEGT. CDR3 loop: CASLMRLAGGMGYNEQFF. As DNA, the CDR3 is TGTGCCAGTCTAATGAGACTAGCGGGAGGGATGGGGTACAATGAGCAGTTCTTC.

The sample holds many counts of this clonotype. V usage is TRBV4-3 and J usage is TRBJ2-7; D remains unclear. This CDR3 is built from 13 residues. Trimming removed 0 bases at V and 6 bases at J, with 9 bases between. Per the germline V gene, CDR1 is LGHNA and CDR2 is YSLEER. The CDR3 here is CASSQDVLREQYF. DNA for the CDR3: TGCGCCAGCAGCCAAGATGTCCTGCGCGAGCAGTACTTC.

Here the CDR3 reads CSPSRSYEQYF. CDR3 DNA: TGCAGTCCGTCCCGCTCCTACGAGCAGTACTTC. V gene TRBV20-1 combines with J gene TRBJ2-7; D is unresolved. The CDR3 extends over 11 amino acids. The germline V gene has CDR1 DFQATT and CDR2 SNEGSKA (reference sequence). Trimming shortened V by 8 bases and J by 0 bases, and 8 bases separated the two germline ends.

This clonotype was observed a handful of times. The V and J genes are TRBV5-5 and TRBJ2-1, with a weak D call TRBD2 (6 bases). Germline CDR1 reads SGHKS; CDR2 reads YYEKEE (reference sequence). The CDR3 loop spans 17 amino acids. V lost 4 bases, J lost 6 bases, and 23 bases lay in between. The CDR3 bases are TGTGCCAGCAGCACGTCGCTGAGGAGGGCGGATGCCAATGAGCAGTTCTTC. This codes for CASSTSLRRADANEQFF.

V is TRBV28 and J is TRBJ2-1, with D perhaps TRBD2 (5 bases). The CDR3 spans 16 residues. Germline V gene data show CDR1 as MDHEN and CDR2 as SYDVKM. Trimming pared 3 bases from V and 0 bases from J, leaving 12 bases between. CDR3 residues: CASSFGGSRSYNEQFF. The CDR3 DNA reads TGTGCCAGCAGTTTTGGAGGCTCCCGCTCCTACAATGAGCAGTTCTTC.

This sequence joins TRBV6-2 or TRBV6-3 and TRBJ2-4, with 9 positions matching TRBD2. CDR1 and CDR2 from the germline V gene are MNHEY and SVGEGT. V trimming: 2 bases; J trimming: 15 bases; junction bases outside the gene matches: 17. The length of the CDR3 is 16 residues. For the CDR3, the DNA is TGTGCCAGCAGTTACCACTCTAGCGGGAATCTCTACGAGCGGTACTTC. Translation: CASSYHSSGNLYERYF.

This clonotype showed up just a few times. The chain uses TRBV7-2 and TRBJ2-1; D possibly uses TRBD1 or TRBD2 (5 bases each). This CDR3 has 12 residues. V was pared by 4 bases and J by 12 bases, with 13 bases between. Germline CDR1 and CDR2: SGHTA and FQGNSA. The CDR3 here is CASSSPGPGQFF. DNA of the CDR3: TGTGCCAGCAGCTCGCCGGGACCTGGGCAGTTCTTC.

A few counts support this clonotype. V and J are TRBV5-5 and TRBJ2-7; TRBD2 aligns across 12 bases. Trimming at V came to 4 bases and at J to 5 bases, leaving 10 bases not matched to a gene. Germline V gene lookup returns CDR1 SGHKS and CDR2 YYEKEE (reference sequence). The CDR3 covers 16 residues. The CDR3 protein is CASSPATSGSRDEQYF. The CDR3 region has the DNA TGTGCCAGCAGCCCAGCGACTAGCGGGAGTAGGGACGAGCAGTACTTC. Combining the CDR3 with reference TRBV5-5 and TRBJ2-7 gives the whole variable domain DAGVTQSPTHLIKTRGQQVTLRCSPISGHKSVSWYQQVLGQGPQFIFQYYEKEERGRGNFPDRFSARQFPNYSSELNVNALLLGDSALYLCASSPATSGSRDEQYFGPGTRLTVT.

The chain couples TRBV7-2 to TRBJ2-5; 8 positions agree with TRBD1. The CDR3 is made up of 17 amino acids. The V segment lost 5 bases and the J segment 2 bases; nucleotides outside the gene matches: 13. The germline CDR1 and CDR2 sequences are SGHTA and FQGNSA. CDR3 region: CASSPFRGTGVQETQYF. The CDR3 DNA sequence: TGTGCCAGCAGCCCCTTCAGGGGGACAGGCGTGCAAGAGACCCAGTACTTC.

Many counts were recorded for this clonotype. At one boundary the junction diverges from the germline segment, which might be a read error. This chain joins TRBV5-1 and TRBJ2-5, with 12 bases aligning to TRBD2. The CDR3 runs 16 residues. Germline V gene lookup returns CDR1 SGHRS and CDR2 YFSETQ. This CDR3 is CASSRTTSGSGETLYF. Written as DNA, the CDR3 is TGCGCCAGCAGCAGAACGACTAGCGGGAGTGGAGAGACCCTGTACTTC.

The chain links TRBV4-1 to TRBJ1-4; D unresolved. The CDR3 extends over 16 amino acids. Trimming took 3 bases from V and 8 from J, leaving 19 bases between them. Germline V gives CDR1 MGHRA, CDR2 YSYEKL. This CDR3 reads CASSQRGEGSREKLFF. CDR3 sequence (DNA): TGCGCCAGCAGCCAGCGCGGAGAAGGTAGTCGCGAAAAACTGTTTTTT.

The chain joins TRBV25-1 to TRBJ1-2, with no clear D. The CDR3 runs to 15 residues. Germline CDR1 is MGHDK and CDR2 is SYGVNS. V was cut by 8 bases and J by 3 bases, with 19 bases left in between. The CDR3 loop reads CASAPVGRNYYGYTF. CDR3 nucleotide sequence: TGTGCCAGCGCCCCAGTCGGCAGGAATTACTATGGCTACACCTTC.

This clonotype was seen only a few times. The chain employs TRBV11-1 and TRBJ2-1; 9 bases are shared with TRBD2. Germline loops: CDR1 SGHAT, CDR2 FQDESV (reference sequence). This CDR3 has 17 amino acids. V dropped 2 bases and J dropped 3; count of bases not matched to a gene: 8. This CDR3 is CASSLKLAGEGYNEQFF. The CDR3 DNA is TGTGCCAGCAGCTTAAAACTAGCGGGCGAAGGCTACAATGAGCAGTTCTTC.

The chain couples TRBV4-3 to TRBJ2-1; D is perhaps TRBD2 (7 bases). V was clipped by 0 bases and J by 0 bases, with 15 bases between them. The CDR3 contains 18 residues. CDR1 and CDR2 (germline): LGHNA, YSLEER. The DNA for the CDR3 is TGCGCCAGCAGCCAAGAAGGGGGGAGGGCCCGCTCCTACAATGAGCAGTTCTTC. Translated: CASSQEGGRARSYNEQFF.

This clonotype was found once. This chain uses TRBV7-9 with TRBJ1-1; D call uncertain. The CDR3 loop spans 11 amino acids. Germline V CDR1 and CDR2: SEHNR, FQNEAQ (reference sequence). The V gene lost 3 bases and the J gene lost 6 bases, with 5 bases spanning the gap. In nucleotides, the CDR3 is TGTGCCAGCAGCTTCCTGGCTGAAGCTTTCTTT. Translation: CASSFLAEAFF.

The genes are TRBV7-9 and TRBJ2-1, with 11 positions matching TRBD2. Per germline, CDR1 SEHNR and CDR2 FQNEAQ (reference sequence). V was pared by 4 bases and J by 8 bases, with 13 bases of the junction left unmatched. There are 17 residues in the CDR3. The CDR3 DNA sequence: TGTGCCAGCAGCTCCTGGGGCACTAGCGGGAGTTACGATGAGCAGTTCTTC. Its translation is CASSSWGTSGSYDEQFF.

This clonotype was recorded many times. V usage is TRBV16 and J usage is TRBJ2-7; D possibly corresponds to TRBD2 (6 bases). This CDR3 region has 13 residues. Germline values: CDR1 KGHSY, CDR2 FQNENV. Trimming left V 5 bases short and J 5 bases short, with 13 bases between. CDR3 nucleotide sequence: TGTGCCAGCAGCGGGACGGGGGACCACGAGCAGTACTTC. It encodes CASSGTGDHEQYF. Together with reference TRBV16 and TRBJ2-7, the CDR3 gives the full variable domain: GEEVAQTPKHLVRGEGQKAKLYCAPIKGHSYVFWYQQVLKNEFKFLISFQNENVFDETGMPKERFSAKCLPNSPCSLEIQATKLEDSAVYFCASSGTGDHEQYFGPGTRLTVT.

This clonotype was detected many times. The V and J genes are TRBV12-3 or TRBV12-4 and TRBJ1-2; D is undetermined. V lost 2 bases and J lost 3, with 28 bases in between. The CDR3 spans 20 residues. CDR3 sequence: CASSLRAAFVGPGTHYGYTF. The CDR3 region has the DNA TGTGCCAGCAGTTTAAGGGCGGCGTTTGTTGGACCAGGCACCCACTATGGCTACACCTTC.

This clonotype has just a few counts. The chain employs TRBV4-1 and TRBJ2-1, with 12 bases fitting TRBD2. Unmatched junction bases numbered 7, after V lost 3 bases and J lost 4 bases. The CDR3 is 17 amino acids. Germline values: CDR1 MGHRA, CDR2 YSYEKL. The CDR3: CASSQVSSGRAYNEQFF. The CDR3 bases are TGCGCCAGCAGCCAGGTATCTAGCGGGAGGGCATACAATGAGCAGTTCTTC.